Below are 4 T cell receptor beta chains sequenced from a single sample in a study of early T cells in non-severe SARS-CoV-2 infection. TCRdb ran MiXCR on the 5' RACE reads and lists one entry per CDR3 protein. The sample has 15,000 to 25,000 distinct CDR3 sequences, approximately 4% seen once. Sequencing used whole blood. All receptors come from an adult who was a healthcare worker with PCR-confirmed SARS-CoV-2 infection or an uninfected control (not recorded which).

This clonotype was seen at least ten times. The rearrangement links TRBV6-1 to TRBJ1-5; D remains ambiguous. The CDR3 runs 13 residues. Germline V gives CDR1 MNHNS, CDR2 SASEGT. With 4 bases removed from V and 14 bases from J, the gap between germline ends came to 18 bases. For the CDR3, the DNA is TGTGCCAGCAGTGGTAGTGTTCTGCCGGCCGAGCATTTT. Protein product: CASSGSVLPAEHF.

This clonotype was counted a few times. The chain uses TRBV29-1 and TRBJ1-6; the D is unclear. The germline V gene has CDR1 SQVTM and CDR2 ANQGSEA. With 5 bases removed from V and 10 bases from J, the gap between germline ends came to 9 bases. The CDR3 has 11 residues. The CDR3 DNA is TGCAGCGTTCCGCCTGGATCACCCCTCCACTTT. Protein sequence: CSVPPGSPLHF.

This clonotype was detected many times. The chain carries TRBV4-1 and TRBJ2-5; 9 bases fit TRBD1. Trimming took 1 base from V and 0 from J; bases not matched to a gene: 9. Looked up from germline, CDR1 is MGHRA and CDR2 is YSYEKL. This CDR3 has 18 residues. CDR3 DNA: TGCGCCAGCAGCCAAGCTATTACAGGGGGCACGTACCAAGAGACCCAGTACTTC. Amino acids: CASSQAITGGTYQETQYF.

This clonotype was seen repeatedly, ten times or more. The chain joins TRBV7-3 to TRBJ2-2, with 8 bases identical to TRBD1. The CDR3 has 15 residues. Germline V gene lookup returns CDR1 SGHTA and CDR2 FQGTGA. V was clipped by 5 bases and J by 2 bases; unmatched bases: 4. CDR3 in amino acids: CASSGTGGNTGELFF. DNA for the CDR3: TGTGCCAGCAGCGGGACAGGAGGAAACACCGGGGAGCTGTTTTTT.